This TCR beta chain appears in the sequencing data of a study of Ad26.COV2.S vaccination and SARS-CoV-2 variants (dated by TCRdb to the early 2020s). For the study in its entirety: Donors in the vaccine arm were drawn from COV1001, a multicentre, randomized, double-blind, placebo-controlled phase I-IIa trial testing Ad26.COV2.S in healthy adults. Ad26.COV2.S was administered intramuscularly at a dose of 5x10^10 or 1x10^11 viral particles, either as one shot or as two shots given 56 days apart. TCRbeta repertoire sequencing was used to assess the specificity and breadth of SARS-CoV-2-reactive T cell receptors after Ad26.COV2.S vaccination. A total of around 32 samples were included in the TCR-sequenced set, comprising approximately 20 Ad26.COV2.S vaccine recipients, 5 placebo recipients and 8 SARS-CoV-2 convalescent individuals. Participants in the trial were split at random into five groups of five each, receiving low-dose or high-dose Ad26.COV2.S once or twice, or else placebo on both occasions. Investigators did not know the trial group allocation while performing experiments and assessing outcomes. The full study reports these points: Higher spike-specific TCR breadth was observed in Ad26.COV2.S recipients than in placebo recipients (P = 0.0014). It was noted by the authors that total T cell responses may have been underestimated by the TCR breadth and depth analyses. Vaccine and placebo recipients had similar non-spike TCR breadth, a finding consistent with the vaccine containing only spike. After vaccination, substantial breadth of spike-specific CD8+ and CD4+ T cell responses was reported. The study lacked the statistical power to compare responses across vaccine doses or regimens.

According to the study, the label for this sample's treatment or condition signals: approximately 18 received Ad26.COV2.S at low or high dose, single or two shots; several received placebo; per-sample allocation not given. Repertoires of vaccine and placebo recipients were sequenced from samples collected on day 63 after the first injection. In Cohort 1b, roughly 25 adults aged 18-55 years were enrolled at a single site in Boston, USA, between 29 July and 7 August 2020. Ad26.COV2.S consisted of a replication-incompetent adenovirus type 26 vector by which a prefusion-stabilized SARS-CoV-2 spike protein from the original Wuhan strain was expressed. The immunoSEQ Assay was the method used to sequence TCRbeta CDR3 regions. After extraction, genomic DNA underwent amplification by bias-controlled multiplex PCR, followed by high-throughput sequencing. Per the source publication's procedure: Collapsing and filtering of sequences were performed to quantify the absolute abundance of each unique TCRbeta CDR3 region. T cell fraction was estimated by normalization of TCRbeta template counts to usable DNA, with usable DNA being measured through amplification of reference genes present in all nucleated cells. Repertoire TCRs were annotated as SARS-CoV-2-specific by exact matching of V gene, CDR3 amino acid sequence and J gene to a known reactive TCR set. MIRA supplied the reference SARS-CoV-2 TCR set, which was filtered for enrichment in COVID-19-positive ImmuneCODE repertoires so that public or cross-reactive TCRs were removed. Based on the MIRA antigens, annotated TCRs were further analysed at the level of specific ORF or position within ORF. Depth was the summed frequency of annotated unique rearrangements, while breadth was defined as annotated unique rearrangements over total unique productive rearrangements. Two-sided Wilcoxon rank-sum tests were used to compare TCR breadth between groups. Here the immuneACCESS table is served through TCRdb, limited to in-frame sequences with V and J called. Missing clones are a known gap in these copies; in checked studies unresolved V genes cover under half, and the rest lacks a known reason. Clone size and V and J calls were adopted from that table, with D and trimming inferred from the DNA. The sample has roughly 380,000 clones on record, approximately 84% of them singletons. The ten largest clonotypes hold 3% to 4% of the sample.

From its cysteine to its phenylalanine, the CDR3 spans 19 amino acids. The kept DNA is CDR3 alone, 57 bases in frame from the first base. The germline V gene yields LGHNA for CDR1 and YSLEER for CDR2. V loses 0 bases, J loses 1 base, and the germline ends lie 21 bases apart. To note about this clone: Its antigen is still unknown. There are no base qualities to consult, and no much larger clone falls within one base.

Specimen: peripheral blood, collected in a trial of Ad26.COV2.S vaccine versus placebo. The TCR sequence derives from a person aged 18 to 59 who received the Ad26.COV2.S COVID-19 vaccine or a placebo. The chain links TRBV4-3 with TRBJ1-1; the best D guess is TRBD1, with 6 bases matching. The DNA is as follows: TGCGCCAGCAGCCAAGATGTCCGGACAGATTATACCCAGAACACTGAAGCTTTCTTT. Its product reads: CASSQDVRTDYTQNTEAFF.